The 14 T cell receptor beta chains below were found in one sample sequenced in a study of blood T cell repertoires in COVID-19. Method: immunoSEQ multiplex PCR; TCRdb's copy keeps in-frame clones and lacks some. Here the sample spans roughly 250,000 clones, about 87% being singletons. Material: peripheral blood. These receptors all stem from a woman aged 45-60 years with acute or convalescent COVID-19.

The chain employs TRBV6-2 or TRBV6-3 and TRBJ1-5, with 7 positions matching TRBD1. V shed 5 bases and J 2 bases; nucleotides not matched to a gene: 9. This CDR3 spans 16 amino acids. CDR1 MNHEY and CDR2 SVGEGT come from the germline V gene. The CDR3 DNA sequence: TGTGCCAGCAGTCAACGACAGGGACGGGGCAATCAGCCCCAGCATTTT. This encodes CASSQRQGRGNQPQHF.

The table lists this clone with a few counts. V usage is TRBV9 and J usage is TRBJ2-7, with a possible D match to TRBD2 (6 bases). With 0 bases removed from V and 2 bases from J, the gap between germline ends came to 9 bases. The CDR3 is 14 residues long. Germline V lookup: CDR1 SGDLS, CDR2 YYNGEE. The CDR3 is CASSVGASAYEQYF. As DNA, the CDR3 is TGTGCCAGCAGCGTAGGAGCTAGCGCCTACGAGCAGTACTTC.

J is TRBJ2-1 and V is TRBV13; D possibly corresponds to TRBD2 (7 bases). The CDR3 totals 15 residues. Trimming took off 6 bases at V and 4 bases at J, with 16 bases between the two ends. The germline CDR1 and CDR2 sequences are PRHDT and FYEKMQ (reference sequence). CDR3 in DNA: TGTGCCAGCAGGGGGGGGCTAGTTCGGTACAATGAGCAGTTCTTC. Residues: CASRGGLVRYNEQFF.

The chain joins TRBV7-2 to TRBJ1-5; 7 bases map to TRBD1. The CDR3 sequence is 17 residues long. V shed 0 bases, J shed 0 bases, and the junction held 5 bases outside the gene matches. Looked up from germline, CDR1 is SGHTA and CDR2 is FQGNSA. The CDR3 bases are TGTGCCAGCAGCTTAGCCGGGCAGGGGGATAGCAATCAGCCCCAGCATTTT. This translates into CASSLAGQGDSNQPQHF. The full variable domain, its missing parts supplied by reference TRBV7-2 and TRBJ1-5, is GAGVSQSPSNKVTEKGKDVELRCDPISGHTALYWYRQSLGQGLEFLIYFQGNSAPDKSGLPSDRFSAERTGGSVSTLTIQRTQQEDSAVYLCASSLAGQGDSNQPQHFGDGTRLSIL.

The chain combines TRBV19 with TRBJ1-5; a possible D gene is TRBD1 (5 bases). The germline V gene encodes CDR1 LNHDA and CDR2 SQIVND (reference sequence). The CDR3 length is 14 residues. The V end lost 4 bases, the J end lost 1 base, and 8 bases lay between the germline ends. CDR3 amino acids: CASSTGLSNQPQHF. CDR3 nucleotides: TGTGCCAGTAGTACGGGACTCAGCAATCAGCCCCAGCATTTT.

This chain connects TRBV4-1 to TRBJ2-7, with 9 bases that match TRBD2. Germline trimming cut 4 bases from V and 0 bases from J; bases unmatched to any gene: 16. Germline-derived CDR1 and CDR2 are MGHRA and YSYEKL. This CDR3 contains 19 residues. This CDR3 is CASSPRSYSGSLTSYEQYF. The CDR3 DNA is TGCGCCAGCAGCCCCCGGAGTTATAGCGGGAGCCTAACCTCCTACGAGCAGTACTTC.

The chain has TRBV6-2 or TRBV6-3 and TRBJ1-2, with D uncertain. Germline values: CDR1 MNHEY, CDR2 SVGEGT. V was clipped by 4 bases and J by 6 bases, with 18 bases between them. There are 15 residues in the CDR3. The CDR3 loop reads CASSFRSVLGDGYTF. The DNA of the CDR3 is TGTGCCAGCAGTTTCCGATCGGTACTGGGCGATGGCTACACCTTC.

V usage is TRBV19 and J usage is TRBJ1-6, with D possibly being TRBD1 (6 bases). V lost 8 bases and J 3 bases, leaving 14 bases between the germline ends. The CDR3 runs 15 residues. The V gene's germline CDR1 is LNHDA and CDR2 SQIVND (reference sequence). The CDR3 DNA reads as TGTGCCAGTGGGGGCAGGACTCACTATAATTCACCCCTCCACTTT. Protein: CASGGRTHYNSPLHF.

Only one count was recorded for this clone. The rearrangement uses TRBV9 and TRBJ1-1; D unclear. The germline gives CDR1 SGDLS, CDR2 YYNGEE. V shed 2 bases and J shed 6 bases, with 11 bases lying between them. This CDR3 is built from 13 residues. As DNA, the CDR3 is TGTGCCAGCAGCGTCGACGGGTCGGCTGAAGCTTTCTTT. This codes for CASSVDGSAEAFF.

This rearrangement joins TRBV2 to TRBJ2-5, with D perhaps matching TRBD1 (5 bases). CDR3 length equals 14 residues. CDR1 and CDR2 from the germline V gene are SNHLY and FYNNEI. V shed 6 bases and J shed 2 bases, with 13 bases lying between them. CDR3 loop: CASRKDNTQETQYF. The CDR3 DNA reads TGTGCCAGCAGAAAGGACAATACGCAAGAGACCCAGTACTTC. Supplemented by reference TRBV2 and TRBJ2-5, the full variable domain reads EPEVTQTPSHQVTQMGQEVILRCVPISNHLYFYWYRQILGQKVEFLVSFYNNEISEKSEIFDDQFSVERPDGSNFTLKIRSTKLEDSAMYFCASRKDNTQETQYFGPGTRLLVL.

The chain employs TRBV6-2 or TRBV6-3 and TRBJ2-7, with 7 bases aligning to TRBD1. The CDR3 totals 15 residues. CDR1 and CDR2 (germline): MNHEY, SVGEGT. The V gene end was trimmed by 3 bases and the J gene end by 3 bases; junction bases not matched to a gene: 8. The CDR3 nucleotides are TGTGCCAGCAGTTATGACAGGGAAAGTCTCTACGAGCAGTACTTC. The encoded protein is CASSYDRESLYEQYF.

J is TRBJ1-1 and V is TRBV21-1; the table's D call, TRBD1, was not checked against the DNA. TRBV21-1 is designated a pseudogene. The CDR3 is 13 residues long. The CDR3 sequence is CASSINRSTEAFF. Written as DNA, the CDR3 is TGTGCCAGCAGCATTAACAGGAGCACTGAAGCTTTCTTT.

The chain joins TRBV7-2 to TRBJ1-1; D perhaps matches TRBD1 (5 bases). The germline V and J ends were trimmed by 2 bases and 6 bases, with 16 bases remaining between them. This CDR3 region has 15 residues. Germline V gives CDR1 SGHTA, CDR2 FQGNSA. The CDR3 sequence is CASSLSVGPGAEAFF. The CDR3 bases are TGTGCCAGCAGCTTATCGGTGGGGCCCGGCGCTGAAGCTTTCTTT.

The J gene is TRBJ2-7, the V gene TRBV7-2; TRBD1 matches at 9 bases. The CDR3 is 13 residues long. Germline CDR1 and CDR2: SGHTA and FQGNSA. With 1 base clipped from V and 9 bases from J, the junction kept 4 bases outside the gene matches. The CDR3 bases are TGTGCCAGCAGCTTAGAACAGGGGGCAGGGCAGTACTTC. Its protein is CASSLEQGAGQYF.